Below, one T cell receptor (beta chain) is given with its context. All enrollees were roughly 18 to 95 years old and from fewer than 25 US areas. Which cohort a participant joined came from the clinical history participants gave. A COVID-19 case was met by exposed participants within 2 weeks before study entry. These data originate in a study of blood T cell repertoires in COVID-19. Across the study: Sites across the United States, Italy and Spain contributed samples from acute and convalescent COVID-19.

Assay used: immunoSEQ multiplex PCR; TCRdb lists only in-frame clones, some missing. The data hold about 250,000 clones, with about four fifths observed a single time. The TCR originated in a woman aged 40 to 50 who had been exposed to COVID-19. Sequencing was performed on PBMCs or T cells enriched from blood (not recorded which).

The CDR3 DNA reads as TGTGCCAGCAGACCCAGGACTAGCGGGTTGTTCACCGGGGAGCTGTTTTTT. Residues: CASRPRTSGLFTGELFF. The V call is TRBV7-9, the J call TRBJ2-2, with TRBD2 identical over 11 bases. The CDR3 has 17 residues. V gave up 6 bases and J gave up 4 bases; unmatched junction bases: 10. Germline loops: CDR1 SEHNR, CDR2 FQNEAQ (reference sequence). Combining the CDR3 with reference TRBV7-9 and TRBJ2-2 gives the whole variable domain DTGVSQNPRHKITKRGQNVTFRCDPISEHNRLYWYRQTLGQGPEFLTYFQNEAQLEKSRLLSDRFSAERPKGSFSTLEIQRTEQGDSAMYLCASRPRTSGLFTGELFFGEGSRLTVL.